Listed below are T cell receptor beta chains from one sample, sequenced in a study of cytomegalovirus exposure and HLA in healthy donors. Assay used: immunoSEQ multiplex PCR; TCRdb lists only in-frame clones, some missing. Of 99,000 or so clones in the sample, 70% to 90% were seen once. The sample was PBMCs. The source of these receptors is a woman aged 18-30 years in good health and CMV-seropositive. The CDR3 runs from the conserved cysteine through the conserved F or W. A D gene is named only where the DNA matches it firmly. Some rows mark clone size as missing; the rest say once, few, many or name a class of expanded clone.

cdr3_length	d_call	v_call	clone_size	j_call	cdr3_nt	cdr3_aa
15	TRBD1	TRBV19	.	TRBJ2-2	TGTGCCAGTAGGGCGGACAGGGGGCTCACCGGGGAGCTGTTTTTT	CASRADRGLTGELFF
16	.	TRBV28	once	TRBJ1-5	TGTGCCAGCAGTTTATACAGGTCCAGGAGCAATCAGCCCCAGCATTTT	CASSLYRSRSNQPQHF
13	.	TRBV6-1	.	TRBJ1-2	TGTGCCAGCAGACAGTTAGCTAACTATGGCTACACCTTC	CASRQLANYGYTF
14	.	TRBV28	.	TRBJ1-5	TGTGCCAGCAGTTTCCAGGGGCGCAATCAGCCCCAGCATTTT	CASSFQGRNQPQHF
15	.	TRBV28	.	TRBJ2-7	TGTGCCAGCAGTCTCGCCCGGGGGGCGGGCTACGAGCAGTACTTC	CASSLARGAGYEQYF
16	TRBD1	TRBV6-5	.	TRBJ2-7	TGTGCCAGCAGTTACCCCGGGACAGGTTTTCTCTACGAGCAGTACTTC	CASSYPGTGFLYEQYF
15	TRBD2	TRBV7-9	.	TRBJ2-1	TGTGCCAGCAGCTTATCGGGAGGTGGGTACAATGAGCAGTTCTTC	CASSLSGGGYNEQFF
15	TRBD2	TRBV10-3	.	TRBJ2-1	TGTGCCATCAGGGACCTAGCGGGAGCCAGCGATGAGCAGTTCTTC	CAIRDLAGASDEQFF
16	TRBD1	TRBV19	.	TRBJ2-2	TGTGCCAGTAGAATGAGGACAGGGGACTTGACCGGGGAGCTGTTTTTT	CASRMRTGDLTGELFF
16	TRBD1	TRBV7-9	.	TRBJ2-3	TGTGCCAGCAGCTCCGACAGGGGAGGTGTCACAGATACGCAGTATTTT	CASSSDRGGVTDTQYF
16	TRBD1	TRBV10-2	.	TRBJ2-2	TGCGCCAGCAGACCGGGACAGGGGAGCGGGGCCGGGGAGCTGTTTTTT	CASRPGQGSGAGELFF
14	.	TRBV10-2	.	TRBJ1-2	TGCGCCAGCAGTGATGGCAGGGGAGTCTATGGCTACACCTTC	CASSDGRGVYGYTF
15	.	TRBV4-1	.	TRBJ2-2	TGCGCCAGCAGCCAAGACAGGGGACGGACCGGGGAGCTGTTTTTT	CASSQDRGRTGELFF
16	.	TRBV7-3	.	TRBJ1-2	TGTGCCAGCAGCCCCTACGACGCAGGGGCGGGCTATGGCTACACCTTC	CASSPYDAGAGYGYTF
13	.	TRBV27	.	TRBJ1-5	TGTGCCAGCAGTTTGAGGTACAATCAGCCCCAGCATTTT	CASSLRYNQPQHF
16	.	TRBV9	.	TRBJ1-6	TGTGCCAGTAGCGTAGAAATCCGGACAGATAATTCACCCCTCCACTTT	CASSVEIRTDNSPLHF
15	TRBD1	TRBV6-6	.	TRBJ1-2	TGTGCCATTACAAAGGCGGGACAGGGGTACTATGGCTACACCTTC	CAITKAGQGYYGYTF
15	TRBD2	TRBV5-4	.	TRBJ2-7	TGTGCCAGCAGCGCCTTCGGGCTAGCGGGAGTTGAGCAGTACTTC	CASSAFGLAGVEQYF
14	.	TRBV4-1	.	TRBJ1-2	TGCGCCAGCAGCCAAGATGGGGGGTTGGATGGCTACACCTTC	CASSQDGGLDGYTF
14	.	TRBV7-9	.	TRBJ1-4	TGTGCCAGCAGCCTACTCGGGATTAATGAAAAACTGTTTTTT	CASSLLGINEKLFF
17	.	TRBV2	few	TRBJ1-1	TGTGCCAGCAGCTTGGGGTTTGCGGGACGGATGAACACTGAAGCTTTCTTT	CASSLGFAGRMNTEAFF
15	TRBD2	TRBV4-1	few	TRBJ2-7	TGCGCCAGCAGCCCACTAGCGGGAGACTCCTACGAGCAGTACTTC	CASSPLAGDSYEQYF
14	TRBD1	TRBV5-6	.	TRBJ1-2	TGTGCCAGCAGCCCACAGGGGTTGGACTATGGCTACACCTTC	CASSPQGLDYGYTF
13	TRBD2	TRBV7-2	.	TRBJ2-6	TGTGCCAGCAGCGGGCGGGGGACCAACGTCCTGACTTTC	CASSGRGTNVLTF
13	.	TRBV7-3	few	TRBJ2-3	TGTGCCAGCAGCGTCTCTAGGGGGAATACGCAGTATTTT	CASSVSRGNTQYF
15	.	TRBV4-2	.	TRBJ2-5	TGTGCCAGCAGCCTTTTTACCGGGACACAAGAGACCCAGTACTTC	CASSLFTGTQETQYF
18	.	TRBV15	.	TRBJ1-4	TGTGCCACCAGCAGAACCCCCTTTGGGGGCGGTGGGGATGAAAAACTGTTTTTT	CATSRTPFGGGGDEKLFF
12	.	TRBV6-5	.	TRBJ2-3	TGTGCCAGCAGCCCTCCGGGGGATACGCAGTATTTT	CASSPPGDTQYF
17	.	TRBV9	.	TRBJ2-4	TGTGCCAGCAGCGTAGGCGGGGAACGTCTAGCCAAAAACATTCAGTACTTC	CASSVGGERLAKNIQYF
15	TRBD1	TRBV10-1	.	TRBJ1-1	TGCGCCAGCAGTGATGGGACAGGGAGGCACACTGAAGCTTTCTTT	CASSDGTGRHTEAFF
15	TRBD1	TRBV15	few	TRBJ2-1	TGTGCCACCAGGTCCGGGACAGGGGTTGTCAATGAGCAGTTCTTC	CATRSGTGVVNEQFF
14	TRBD1	TRBV28	.	TRBJ1-2	TGTGCCAGCAGTGTTACCGGGACAGTCTATGGCTACACCTTC	CASSVTGTVYGYTF
14	.	TRBV27	.	TRBJ2-7	TGTGCCAGCAGTTTACGTGGGGGGTTCGGCGAGCAGTACTTC	CASSLRGGFGEQYF
16	TRBD1	TRBV10-1	.	TRBJ1-3	TGCGCCAGCAGTGATCGACAGGGGCCTCCGTTTGACACCATATATTTT	CASSDRQGPPFDTIYF
16	.	TRBV9	many	TRBJ2-5	TGTGCCAGCAGCGTAGCGGGAGCCCTCTTCACGGAGACCCAGTACTTC	CASSVAGALFTETQYF
15	TRBD1	TRBV5-8	.	TRBJ2-3	TGTGCCAGCAGCTTGGCCGGACAGGGGGCAGATACGCAGTATTTT	CASSLAGQGADTQYF
14	.	TRBV29-1	.	TRBJ2-5	TGCAGCGTGAGGAGCGAACTAAACCAAGAGACCCAGTACTTC	CSVRSELNQETQYF
14	.	TRBV7-9	.	TRBJ2-7	TGTGCCAGCAGCTCTTTACAGTATGCCTACGAGCAGTACTTC	CASSSLQYAYEQYF
14	TRBD1	TRBV5-4	.	TRBJ2-7	TGTGCCAGCAGCTTGGAACAGGGGCCTTACGAGCAGTACTTC	CASSLEQGPYEQYF
15	TRBD1	TRBV5-1	.	TRBJ2-7	TGCGCCAGCAGCCTTGGGACAGGACATTCCTACGAGCAGTACTTC	CASSLGTGHSYEQYF
13	.	TRBV10-2	.	TRBJ2-7	TGCGCCAGCAGTGAGGCAGGGTCCTACGAGCAGTACTTC	CASSEAGSYEQYF
15	TRBD2	TRBV18	.	TRBJ2-7	TGTGCCAGCTCAACGGGGGGAAGAAGGACCTACGAGCAGTACTTC	CASSTGGRRTYEQYF
15	TRBD1	TRBV4-1	.	TRBJ2-7	TGCGCCAGCAGCCAAAACGGACAGGGAGACGGCCAGCAGTACTTC	CASSQNGQGDGQQYF
16	.	TRBV18	.	TRBJ2-2	TGTGCCAGCTCACCTCCAGGACTACAACACACCGGGGAGCTGTTTTTT	CASSPPGLQHTGELFF
13	TRBD1	TRBV27	once	TRBJ2-7	TGTGCCAGCAGCCTAAACAGGGGTGGCGAGCAGTACTTC	CASSLNRGGEQYF
15	TRBD1	TRBV15	.	TRBJ2-7	TGTGCCACCAGCAGGGACCGGGACAGGGGCAACGAGCAGTACTTC	CATSRDRDRGNEQYF
16	.	TRBV21-1	.	TRBJ2-7	TGTGCCAGCAGCAATGAGGAGAGGGAGGACTCCTACGAGCAGTACTTC	CASSNEEREDSYEQYF
13	.	TRBV30	.	TRBJ1-1	TGTGCCTGGATTCGTACTGAGGTGACTGAAGCTTTCTTT	CAWIRTEVTEAFF
16	TRBD2	TRBV4-2	.	TRBJ2-2	TGTGCCAGCAGCCAAGAACTAGCGGGAGTAGGCGGGGAGCTGTTTTTT	CASSQELAGVGGELFF
13	TRBD2	TRBV15	many	TRBJ2-7	TGTGCCACCAGCACCGTAGCGGGGGAAGAGCAGTACTTC	CATSTVAGEEQYF
13	.	TRBV19	few	TRBJ1-1	TGTGCCAGTAGTATAATCCCCGGCACTGAAGCTTTCTTT	CASSIIPGTEAFF
17	TRBD1	TRBV9	few	TRBJ1-2	TGTGCCAGCAGCGAGCCGGGACAGGGACGTTTTAACTATGGCTACACCTTC	CASSEPGQGRFNYGYTF
16	TRBD1	TRBV28	.	TRBJ2-3	TGTGCCAGCAGTTTAGACGGACAGGGGGGTTCAGATACGCAGTATTTT	CASSLDGQGGSDTQYF
15	TRBD2	TRBV6-4	.	TRBJ2-1	TGTGCCAGCAGTGAAACTAGCGGGGGGGGTAGTGAGCAGTTCTTC	CASSETSGGGSEQFF